The T cell receptor beta chain under discussion was sequenced for a study of blood T cell repertoires in COVID-19. As for the study in general: COVID-19 samples from acute and convalescent phases originated in the United States, Italy and Spain. The cDNA or gDNA used as material had been derived from T cells, B-cell-depleted T cells, or PBMCs.

With 6 bases removed from V and 5 bases from J, the gap between germline ends came to 16 bases. Germline V gene data show CDR1 as WSHSY and CDR2 as SAAADI. The CDR3 contains 14 residues. This table comes from immunoSEQ multiplex PCR, and its TCRdb copy is limited to in-frame clones, with some not included. The sample yields a few hundred thousand clones, roughly four fifths seen once. V is TRBV10-2 and J is TRBJ2-5; D is possibly TRBD2 (7 bases). The clonotype was recovered from a man under 40 who had recovered from COVID-19. The sequenced material came from peripheral blood. The CDR3 coding sequence is TGCGCCAGCAGCCACGGGGGGCTGGGGGAGACCCAGTACTTC. Protein sequence: CASSHGGLGETQYF.